Below, 24 T cell receptor beta chains from the same sample are listed, as sequenced in a study of T cell clonality in common variable immunodeficiency. Sequencing used immunoSEQ multiplex PCR; TCRdb keeps in-frame clones, though not all of them. The sample was found to contain about 52,000 clones, and every one recurs. The source material was peripheral blood mononuclear cells. These receptors originate from a person between 18 and 75 years old in good health.

This clone was found many times. The sequence runs out 3 residues before the end of the CDR3; the remainder is reconstructed from the germline J gene. This sequence joins TRBV9 and TRBJ1-6; D possibly corresponds to TRBD1 (5 bases). V was cut by 0 bases and J by 10 bases, with 11 bases left in between. From germline, CDR1 is SGDLS and CDR2 YYNGEE. The CDR3 covers 14 residues. The DNA read from the CDR3 is TGTGCCAGCAGCGTAGAGGGGCGACGGTCACCC. It yields the protein CASSVEGRRSP. The whole CDR3 sequence reads CASSVEGRRSPLHF.

Comments on this clone: Read sequence stops 3 residues before the CDR3 end, and the germline J gene provides the missing end. The chain links TRBV5-1 to TRBJ1-1, with a weak D call TRBD1 (5 bases). This CDR3 spans 14 amino acids. The germline V gene has CDR1 SGHRS and CDR2 YFSETQ. V lost 2 bases and J lost 1, with 9 bases in between. Incomplete CDR3 DNA: TGCGCCAGCAGCTTTGGGGCCTCGAACACTGAA. Translated: CASSFGASNTE. The CDR3, in full, reads CASSFGASNTEAFF.

This clone occurred many times. The read ends 3 residues before the CDR3 terminus; that terminus is restored from the germline J gene. V usage is TRBV7-9 and J usage is TRBJ2-1; the match to TRBD2 covers 7 bases. This CDR3 comprises 15 residues. Germline CDR1 and CDR2: SEHNR and FQNEAQ (reference sequence). V gave up 1 base and J gave up 3 bases; unmatched junction bases: 3. The CDR3 bases that were read are TGTGCCAGCAGCTTAGGGCGGGAGTACTACAATGAG. Amino acids: CASSLGREYYNE. The whole CDR3 region reads CASSLGREYYNEQFF.

The sample holds a few counts of this clone. The read gets to within 3 residues of the CDR3 end, and the germline J gene fills in the rest. This chain links TRBV18 with TRBJ1-1; 7 bases line up with TRBD1. Germline CDR1 and CDR2: KGHSH and LQKENI. This CDR3 comprises 13 residues. CDR3 sequence: CASSPWQGEKAFF. CDR3 DNA, as far as it was read: TGTGCCAGCTCACCATGGCAGGGGGAAAAA. Variable domain in full (rest from reference TRBV18 and TRBJ1-1): NAGVMQNPRHLVRRRGQEARLRCSPMKGHSHVYWYRQLPEEGLKFMVYLQKENIIDESGMPKERFSAEFPKEGPSILRIQQVVRGDSAAYFCASSPWQGEKAFFGQGTRLTVV.

This clone has a handful of counts. The CDR3 end lies 3 residues beyond the end of the read and is filled in from the germline J gene. The V gene is TRBV5-5, the J gene TRBJ2-7, with 11 bases that match TRBD1. The germline V gene has CDR1 SGHKS and CDR2 YYEKEE (reference sequence). The J segment lost 2 bases and the V segment lost 6 bases, leaving 4 bases of the junction unmatched. The CDR3 covers 14 residues. This CDR3 is CASNSGQGAYEQYF. The sequenced CDR3 bases are TGTGCCAGCAACTCGGGACAGGGGGCCTACGAG.

This clone was observed at least ten times. The missing CDR3 end, 3 residues past where the read stops, is filled in from the germline J gene. V is TRBV19 and J is TRBJ2-2; D perhaps matches TRBD2 (6 bases). V was shortened by 10 bases and J by 3 bases, with 15 bases between the two germline ends. The CDR3 consists of 14 residues. The germline V gene has CDR1 LNHDA and CDR2 SQIVND (reference sequence). CDR3: CATFTGLHTGELFF. CDR3 DNA (partial): TGTGCCACCTTTACGGGACTTCACACCGGGGAG.

This clone has ten or more counts. The read gets to within 3 residues of the CDR3 end, and the germline J gene fills in the rest. The gene calls are TRBV7-7 and TRBJ2-2, with 10 bases lining up with TRBD1. The CDR3 is made up of 14 amino acids. With V trimmed by 5 bases and J by 4 bases, 1 base remained unmatched. The germline V gene has CDR1 SSHAT and CDR2 FNYEAQ (reference sequence). The CDR3 bases that were read are TGTGCCAGCAGCCGGACAGGGGGCACCGGGGAG. It encodes CASSRTGGTGE. In full, the CDR3 reads CASSRTGGTGELFF.

This clone was seen ten or more times. The CDR3 end falls 3 residues outside the read, so it is completed with the germline J gene. J is TRBJ2-3 and V is TRBV20-1; possible D gene TRBD1, 6 bases. Germline V gives CDR1 DFQATT, CDR2 SNEGSKA (reference sequence). This CDR3 is 15 amino acids long. Trimming pared 3 bases from V and 3 bases from J, leaving 16 bases between. CDR3: CSASSTSRGTDTQYF. Partial CDR3 DNA: TGCAGTGCTAGCAGTACGAGCAGGGGAACAGATACG.

This clone was seen at least ten times. From the germline J gene comes the end of the CDR3, since the read stops 3 residues before it. The J gene is TRBJ2-7, the V gene TRBV18; D perhaps matches TRBD2 (5 bases). CDR3 length equals 12 residues. CDR1 is KGHSH, CDR2 LQKENI, per germline. Trimming took off 5 bases at V and 4 bases at J, with 9 bases between the two ends. The CDR3 DNA, read in part, is TGTGCCAGCTCATCCGGACTTTACGAG. Translating gives CASSSGLYE. The whole CDR3 reads CASSSGLYEQYF.

This clone was observed at least ten times. The observed sequence ends 3 residues before the CDR3 terminus, with the missing tail filled in from the germline J gene. The rearrangement uses TRBV7-2 and TRBJ1-1, with D hard to call. Per germline, CDR1 SGHTA and CDR2 FQGNSA. This CDR3 has 13 residues. The V gene lost 3 bases and the J gene lost 2 bases, with 7 bases spanning the gap. The part of the CDR3 DNA that was read is TGTGCCAGCAGCTTCGGGGAAAACACTGAA. It codes for CASSFGENTE. The entire CDR3 protein reads CASSFGENTEAFF.

This clone was seen many times. Other DNA sequences within the sample encode an identical CDR3. CDR3 DNA (partial): TGCAGTGCTCGACTAGCGGGAGACACAGATACG. It codes for CSARLAGDTDT. The full CDR3 reads CSARLAGDTDTQYF. V and J are TRBV20-1 and TRBJ2-3, with TRBD2 matching 12 bases. The CDR3 end falls 3 residues outside the read, so it is completed with the germline J gene. The CDR3 extends over 14 amino acids. Trimming took 5 bases from V and 2 from J; bases not matched to a gene: 2. Germline V gene sequence: CDR1 DFQATT, CDR2 SNEGSKA (reference sequence).

This clone has at least ten counts. The read terminates 3 residues ahead of where the CDR3 ends, so the germline J gene completes it. The chain carries TRBV6-2 or TRBV6-3 and TRBJ2-7; 7 nucleotides line up with TRBD2. CDR1 is MNHEY and CDR2 is SVGEGT in the germline V gene. The CDR3 has 15 residues. The V and J ends lost 7 bases and 4 bases, in that order; junction bases with no gene match: 13. CDR3: CASTRPSGVEYEQYF. CDR3 bases read: TGTGCCAGCACTCGCCCTAGCGGAGTGGAGTACGAG.

This clone was picked up a small number of times. This probably arose from a read error, given a far larger clone one base away. From the germline J gene comes the end of the CDR3, since the read stops 3 residues before it. Other DNA sequences within the sample encode an identical CDR3. V is TRBV7-9 and J is TRBJ2-7; TRBD2 matches at 7 bases. CDR1 is SEHNR, CDR2 FQNEAQ, per germline (reference sequence). This CDR3 comprises 14 residues. The junction had 6 bases not matched to a gene; V was cut back by 5 bases and J by 2 bases. The CDR3 sequence: CASSPGGRPYEQYF. CDR3 DNA (partial): TGTGCCAGCAGCCCCGGGGGGAGACCCTACGAG.

At least ten counts were recorded for this clone. The read falls 3 residues short of the CDR3 end, and the missing part is taken from the germline J gene. The chain employs TRBV19 and TRBJ2-7; 8 bases are shared with TRBD2. This CDR3 spans 15 amino acids. The germline CDR1 and CDR2 sequences are LNHDA and SQIVND (reference sequence). V lost 6 bases and J lost 4; bases outside the gene matches: 11. The sequenced part of the CDR3 DNA is TGTGCCAGTAGCTCCGGGACGGGGGGGGTGTACGAG. Translation: CASSSGTGGVYE. The CDR3 reads in full as CASSSGTGGVYEQYF.

At least ten counts were recorded for this clone. CDR3 bases read: TGTGCCAGCAGCTCTACAGGGAGCAATCAGCCC. Amino acids: CASSSTGSNQP. In full, the CDR3 reads CASSSTGSNQPQHF. The rearrangement joins TRBV7-2 to TRBJ1-5; TRBD1 is a possible D gene (6 bases). The read ends 3 residues before the CDR3 terminus; that terminus is restored from the germline J gene. Germline V gives CDR1 SGHTA, CDR2 FQGNSA. The V end lost 4 bases, the J end lost 1 base, and 8 bases lay between the germline ends. CDR3 length equals 14 residues.

This clone was counted ten times or more. The read stops 3 residues short of the end of the CDR3; the missing end is completed from the germline J gene. This rearrangement joins TRBV7-4 to TRBJ1-2; unclear D gene. Germline CDR1 is SGHVT and CDR2 is SQSDAQ. The V and J ends lost 3 bases and 3 bases respectively, with 17 bases between them. CDR3 length equals 16 residues. CDR3 bases read: TGTGCCAGCAGCTTCGGGTCTGTATTAAACTACTATGGC. Its protein product is CASSFGSVLNYYG. The full CDR3 reads CASSFGSVLNYYGYTF.

As for this clone: The read comes to an end 3 residues before the CDR3 does, leaving the germline J gene to fill in the end. V and J are TRBV19 and TRBJ2-4; 8 bases match TRBD1. CDR3 length: 15 residues. Germline CDR1 and CDR2: LNHDA and SQIVND (reference sequence). Incomplete CDR3 DNA: TGTGCCAGTAGTGCCGGGACAGGAAGGAACTATGGT. Protein: CASSAGTGRNYG. The entire CDR3 protein reads CASSAGTGRNYGQYF.

This clone was counted at least ten times. The read halts 3 residues ahead of the CDR3 end, with the missing end drawn from the germline J gene. The chain joins TRBV5-1 to TRBJ2-1; 9 bases are shared with TRBD1. Germline assignment: CDR1 SGHRS and CDR2 YFSETQ. Trimming cost V 7 bases and J 3 bases; bases outside gene matches: 5. The CDR3 loop spans 14 amino acids. CDR3: CASHRDRDYNEQFF. The DNA read from the CDR3 is TGCGCCAGCCACCGGGACAGGGACTACAATGAG.

This clone was seen at least ten times. The CDR3 end is not reached by the read, which stops 3 residues before it; the germline J gene fills it in. The chain uses TRBV7-9 and TRBJ1-1; 7 nucleotides line up with TRBD1. CDR1 is SEHNR and CDR2 is FQNEAQ in the germline V gene (reference sequence). This CDR3 has 11 amino acids. The CDR3 sequence is CASSLDREAFF. The DNA read from the CDR3 is TGTGCCAGCAGCTTGGACAGGGAA.

The sequenced CDR3 bases are TGTGCCAGTAGGCTGACAGGGGGCGCGGACGAG. Residues: CASRLTGGADE. The complete CDR3 sequence is CASRLTGGADEQYF. The chain combines TRBV19 with TRBJ2-7; 10 positions match TRBD1. The CDR3 extends 3 residues past the end of the read, so its final part is completed from the germline J gene. Germline V lookup: CDR1 LNHDA, CDR2 SQIVND (reference sequence). The CDR3 runs to 14 residues. V dropped 6 bases and J dropped 5; count of bases not matched to a gene: 7.

With respect to this clone: The missing CDR3 end, 3 residues past where the read stops, is filled in from the germline J gene. The rearrangement uses TRBV7-2 and TRBJ2-1; TRBD2 matches 9 bases. CDR1 SGHTA and CDR2 FQGNSA come from the germline V gene. The CDR3 length is 15 residues. Trimming took 4 bases from V and 9 from J; bases not matched to a gene: 10. CDR3 in amino acids: CASSYSGSAWGEQFF. The DNA read from the CDR3 is TGTGCCAGCAGCTATAGCGGGAGCGCTTGGGGTGAG.

This clone was recorded at least ten times. Coverage ceases 3 residues before the CDR3 finishes, and the germline J gene fills in the end. The chain employs TRBV28 and TRBJ2-3; 7 nucleotides agree with TRBD1. In germline, CDR1 is MDHEN, CDR2 SYDVKM. V was pared by 8 bases and J by 3 bases, with 8 bases of the junction left unmatched. The CDR3 covers 14 residues. The CDR3 bases that were read are TGTGCCAGCCAGAAACAGGGGATTACAGATACG. This codes for CASQKQGITDT. The CDR3 in its entirety is CASQKQGITDTQYF.

This clone was counted many times. Sequencing ends 3 residues short of the CDR3 end; the germline J gene provides the rest. The chain uses TRBV13 and TRBJ2-1; D perhaps matches TRBD2 (5 bases). The V gene lost 4 bases and the J gene lost 6 bases, with 7 bases spanning the gap. The V gene's germline CDR1 is PRHDT and CDR2 FYEKMQ (reference sequence). This CDR3 contains 12 residues. CDR3 amino acids: CASSSLGNEQFF. The sequenced part of the CDR3 DNA is TGTGCCAGCAGCTCACTAGGCAATGAG.

This clone has ten or more counts. The observed sequence ends 3 residues before the CDR3 terminus, with the missing tail filled in from the germline J gene. V is TRBV5-5 and J is TRBJ2-7, with D possibly TRBD1 on 6 matching bases. Deletions cut 0 bases from V and 1 base from J, with 8 bases between. Germline-derived CDR1 and CDR2 are SGHKS and YYEKEE (reference sequence). The CDR3 contains 14 residues. The part of the CDR3 DNA that was read is TGTGCCAGCAGCTTGGCAGGGGTATCCTACGAG. Translating gives CASSLAGVSYE. In full, the CDR3 is CASSLAGVSYEQYF.